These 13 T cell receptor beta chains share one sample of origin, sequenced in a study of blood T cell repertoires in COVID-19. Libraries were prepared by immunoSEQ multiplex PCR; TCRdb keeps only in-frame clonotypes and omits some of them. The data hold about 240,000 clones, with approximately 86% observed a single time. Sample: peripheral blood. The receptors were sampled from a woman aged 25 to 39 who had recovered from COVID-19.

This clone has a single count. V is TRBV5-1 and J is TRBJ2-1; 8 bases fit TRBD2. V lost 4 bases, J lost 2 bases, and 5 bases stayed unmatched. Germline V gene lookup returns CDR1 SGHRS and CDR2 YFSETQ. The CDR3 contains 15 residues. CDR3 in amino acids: CASSQGLGTYNEQFF. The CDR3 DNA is TGCGCCAGCAGCCAGGGACTAGGAACCTACAATGAGCAGTTCTTC.

Written as DNA, the CDR3 is TGCGCCAGCAGCTTGGACAGGGTCCATGGGGAAAAACTGTTTTTT. Translation gives CASSLDRVHGEKLFF. The chain joins TRBV5-1 to TRBJ1-4; TRBD1 might be the D (6 bases). The V gene lost 0 bases and the J gene lost 8 bases, with 14 bases spanning the gap. The germline CDR1 and CDR2 sequences are SGHRS and YFSETQ. The CDR3 length is 15 residues.

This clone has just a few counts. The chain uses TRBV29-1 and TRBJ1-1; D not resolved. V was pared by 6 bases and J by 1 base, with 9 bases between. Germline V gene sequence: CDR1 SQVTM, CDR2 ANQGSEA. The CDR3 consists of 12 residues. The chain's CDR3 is CSVGDRNTEAFF. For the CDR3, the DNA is TGCAGCGTCGGAGACCGGAACACTGAAGCTTTCTTT.

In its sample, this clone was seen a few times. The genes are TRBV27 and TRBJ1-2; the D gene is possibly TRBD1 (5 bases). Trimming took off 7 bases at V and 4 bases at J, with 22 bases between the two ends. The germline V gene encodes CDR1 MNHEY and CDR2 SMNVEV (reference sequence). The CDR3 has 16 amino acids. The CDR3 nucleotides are TGTGCCAGCACCTTTTTTCCTCGGGGGGACGGCTATGGCTACACCTTC. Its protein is CASTFFPRGDGYGYTF.

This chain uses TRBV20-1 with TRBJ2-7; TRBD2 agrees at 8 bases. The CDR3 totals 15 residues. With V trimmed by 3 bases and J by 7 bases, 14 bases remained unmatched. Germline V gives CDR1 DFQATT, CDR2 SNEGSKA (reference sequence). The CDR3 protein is CSASPLPGGRGEQYF. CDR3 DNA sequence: TGCAGTGCTAGTCCCCTTCCGGGGGGGCGGGGGGAGCAGTACTTC.

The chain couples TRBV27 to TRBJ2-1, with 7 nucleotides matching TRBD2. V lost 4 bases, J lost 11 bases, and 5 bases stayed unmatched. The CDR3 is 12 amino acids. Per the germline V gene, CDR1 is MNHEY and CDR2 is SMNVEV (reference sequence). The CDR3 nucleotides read TGTGCCAGCAGTTATCCGGGGGGTCAGCAGTTCTTC. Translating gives CASSYPGGQQFF.

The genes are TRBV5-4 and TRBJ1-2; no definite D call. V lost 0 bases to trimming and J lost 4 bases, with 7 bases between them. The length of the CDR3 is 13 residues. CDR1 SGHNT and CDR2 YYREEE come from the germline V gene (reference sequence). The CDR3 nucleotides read TGTGCCAGCAGCTTGGCAAATGTCTATGGCTACACCTTC. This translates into CASSLANVYGYTF. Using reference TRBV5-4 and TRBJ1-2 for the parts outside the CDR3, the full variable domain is ETGVTQSPTHLIKTRGQQVTLRCSSQSGHNTVSWYQQALGQGPQFIFQYYREEENGRGNFPPRFSGLQFPNYSSELNVNALELDDSALYLCASSLANVYGYTFGSGTRLTVV.

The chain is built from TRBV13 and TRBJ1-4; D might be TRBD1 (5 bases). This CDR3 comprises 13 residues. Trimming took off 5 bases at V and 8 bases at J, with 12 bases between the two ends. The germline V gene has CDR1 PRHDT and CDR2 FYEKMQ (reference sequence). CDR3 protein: CASSQGDHEKLFF. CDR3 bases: TGTGCCAGCAGCCAAGGGGATCACGAAAAACTGTTTTTT.

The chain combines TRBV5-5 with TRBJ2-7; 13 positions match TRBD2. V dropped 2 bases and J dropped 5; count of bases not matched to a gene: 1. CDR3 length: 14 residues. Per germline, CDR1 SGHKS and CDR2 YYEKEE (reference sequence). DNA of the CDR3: TGTGCCAGCAGCTTACTAGCGGGGGGGGACGAGCAGTACTTC. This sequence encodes CASSLLAGGDEQYF.

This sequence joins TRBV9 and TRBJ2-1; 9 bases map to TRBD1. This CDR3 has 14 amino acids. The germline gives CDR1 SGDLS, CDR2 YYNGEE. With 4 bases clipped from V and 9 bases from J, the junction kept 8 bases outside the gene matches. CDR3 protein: CASSPWDRAVEQFF. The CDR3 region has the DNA TGTGCCAGCAGCCCATGGGACAGGGCGGTTGAGCAGTTCTTC.

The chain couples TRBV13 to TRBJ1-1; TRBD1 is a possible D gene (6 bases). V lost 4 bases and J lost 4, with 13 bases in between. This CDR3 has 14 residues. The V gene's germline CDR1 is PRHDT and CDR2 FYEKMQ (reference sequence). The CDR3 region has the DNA TGTGCCAGCAGCTCGGGACATTTGGGCACTGAAGCTTTCTTT. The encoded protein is CASSSGHLGTEAFF.

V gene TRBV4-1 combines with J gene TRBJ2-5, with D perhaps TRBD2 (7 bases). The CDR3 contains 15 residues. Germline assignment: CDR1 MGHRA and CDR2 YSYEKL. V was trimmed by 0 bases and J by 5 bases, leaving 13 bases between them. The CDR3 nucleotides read TGCGCCAGCAGCCAAGATCGGGGGGCCTGGGAGACCCAGTACTTC. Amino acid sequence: CASSQDRGAWETQYF.

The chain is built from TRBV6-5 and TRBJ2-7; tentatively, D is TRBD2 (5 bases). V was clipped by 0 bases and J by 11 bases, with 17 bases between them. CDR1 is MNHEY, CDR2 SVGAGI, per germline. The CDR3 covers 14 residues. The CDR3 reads CASSYSRLIRAEYF. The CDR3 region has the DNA TGTGCCAGCAGTTACTCAAGGTTGATACGAGCGGAGTACTTC.